The source of this TCR beta chain is a study of T cell clones after liver transplantation. Overall study: A pre-transplant mixed lymphocyte reaction with TCRbeta sequencing defined graft-donor-reactive clones followed in post-transplant blood. Subjects received no induction therapy and standard immunosuppression until randomization at 12-24 months post-transplant.

This clone was seen only once. This CDR3 has 15 amino acids. Germline V CDR1 and CDR2: MNHNS, SASEGT. Trimming took off 6 bases at V and 2 bases at J, with 17 bases between the two ends. Assay used: immunoSEQ multiplex PCR; TCRdb lists only in-frame clones, some missing. The repertoire consists of roughly 80,000 clones, with around 78% occurring once and the leading ten covering about 2.5%. The clonotype comes from a human patient who received a liver transplant. Some T cells may arise from the graft donor. The source was CD4+ T cells from blood, collected at the 22-month timepoint. The V gene is TRBV6-1, the J gene TRBJ2-7; D perhaps matches TRBD2 (5 bases). The CDR3: CASSQGGGLPYEQYF. The CDR3 nucleotides are TGTGCCAGCAGCCAAGGAGGCGGACTTCCCTACGAGCAGTACTTC.